This T cell receptor (beta chain) was obtained from a study of T cell responses to AZD1222 COVID-19 vaccine. Study conclusions and caveats: Without day 14 samples, only post-peak T cell repertoires were studied. Among those given AZD1222, only six were seropositive at baseline. Donors skewed white British and female; clonal diversity was possibly underestimated. At 160-218 and 743-854, vaccine-associated CD4 TCRs were dominant, and they spanned spike.

Germline lookup yields CDR1 KGHDR and CDR2 SFDVKD. CDR3 length: 12 amino acids. With V trimmed by 9 bases and J by 5 bases, 5 bases remained unmatched. Here immunoSEQ multiplex PCR was the method, and the copy in TCRdb shows in-frame clones only, minus some. Among some 140,000 clones, 80% to 95% were seen once, and the ten largest hold around 3%. A word on this clone: The antigen remains undetermined.

The V and J genes are TRBV24-1 and TRBJ2-5, with TRBD1 matching over 7 bases. The source of this sequence is an adult in good health. The sequenced sample was peripheral blood, obtained on day 0 of AZD1222 vaccination. The chain's CDR3 is CATAQGSETQYF. For the CDR3, the DNA is TGTGCCACCGCACAGGGGTCCGAGACCCAGTACTTC.